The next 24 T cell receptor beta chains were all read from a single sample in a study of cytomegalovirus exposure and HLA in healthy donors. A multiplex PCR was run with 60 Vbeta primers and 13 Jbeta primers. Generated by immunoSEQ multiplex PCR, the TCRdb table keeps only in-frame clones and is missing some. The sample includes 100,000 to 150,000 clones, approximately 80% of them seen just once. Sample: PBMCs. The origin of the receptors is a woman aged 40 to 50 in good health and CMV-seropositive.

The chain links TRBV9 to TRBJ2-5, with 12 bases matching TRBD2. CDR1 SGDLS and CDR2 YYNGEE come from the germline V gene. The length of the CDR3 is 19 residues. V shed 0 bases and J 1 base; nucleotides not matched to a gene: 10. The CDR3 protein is CASSVGLAGASGFQETQYF. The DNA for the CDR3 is TGTGCCAGCAGCGTAGGACTAGCGGGGGCGTCGGGGTTCCAAGAGACCCAGTACTTC.

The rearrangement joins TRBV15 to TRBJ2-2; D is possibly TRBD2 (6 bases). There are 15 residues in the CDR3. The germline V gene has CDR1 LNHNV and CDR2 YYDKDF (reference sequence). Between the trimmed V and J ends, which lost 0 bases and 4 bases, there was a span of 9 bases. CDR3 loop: CATSRDGGATGELFF. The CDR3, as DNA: TGTGCCACCAGCAGAGATGGAGGGGCCACCGGGGAGCTGTTTTTT. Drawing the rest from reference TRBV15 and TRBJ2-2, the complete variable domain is DAMVIQNPRYQVTQFGKPVTLSCSQTLNHNVMYWYQQKSSQAPKLLFHYYDKDFNNEADTPDNFQSRRPNTSFCFLDIRSPGLGDTAMYLCATSRDGGATGELFFGEGSRLTVL.

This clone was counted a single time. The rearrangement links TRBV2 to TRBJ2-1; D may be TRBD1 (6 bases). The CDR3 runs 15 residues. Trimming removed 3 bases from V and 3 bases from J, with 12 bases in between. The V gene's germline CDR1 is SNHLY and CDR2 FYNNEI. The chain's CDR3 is CASSESRTVYNEQFF. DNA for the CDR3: TGTGCCAGCAGTGAGTCGCGGACAGTCTACAATGAGCAGTTCTTC.

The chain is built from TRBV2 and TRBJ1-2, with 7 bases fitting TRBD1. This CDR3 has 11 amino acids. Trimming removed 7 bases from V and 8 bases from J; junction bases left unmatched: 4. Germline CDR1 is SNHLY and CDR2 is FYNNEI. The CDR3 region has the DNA TGTGCCAGCAAGGGGACAGTAGGCTACACCTTC. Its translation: CASKGTVGYTF.

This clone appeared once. CDR3 nucleotides: TGCGCCAGCAGCGCGACAATGGGTACGCAGTATTTT. Encoded protein: CASSATMGTQYF. The chain employs TRBV5-1 and TRBJ2-3; D gene ambiguous. The germline V and J ends were trimmed by 4 bases and 8 bases, with 11 bases remaining between them. Germline CDR1 is SGHRS and CDR2 is YFSETQ. This CDR3 has 12 amino acids.

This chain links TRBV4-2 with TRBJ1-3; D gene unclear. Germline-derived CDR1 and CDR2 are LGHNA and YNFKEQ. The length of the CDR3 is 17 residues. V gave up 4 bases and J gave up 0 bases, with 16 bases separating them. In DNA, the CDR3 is TGTGCCAGCAGCCCCGAGGAGAAAGGTTACTCTGGAAACACCATATATTTT. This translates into CASSPEEKGYSGNTIYF.

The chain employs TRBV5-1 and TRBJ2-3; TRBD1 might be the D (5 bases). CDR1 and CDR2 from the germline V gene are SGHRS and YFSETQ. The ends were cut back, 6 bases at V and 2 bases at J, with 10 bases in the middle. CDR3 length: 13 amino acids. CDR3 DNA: TGCGCCAGCAACCGACAGACCACAGATACGCAGTATTTT. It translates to CASNRQTTDTQYF.

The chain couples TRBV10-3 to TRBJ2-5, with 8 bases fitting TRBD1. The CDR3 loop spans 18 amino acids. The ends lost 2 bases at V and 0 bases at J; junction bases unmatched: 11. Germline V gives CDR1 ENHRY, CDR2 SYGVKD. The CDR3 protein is CAISEGGTGGEYQETQYF. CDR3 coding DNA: TGTGCCATCAGTGAGGGGGGGACAGGTGGGGAGTACCAAGAGACCCAGTACTTC.

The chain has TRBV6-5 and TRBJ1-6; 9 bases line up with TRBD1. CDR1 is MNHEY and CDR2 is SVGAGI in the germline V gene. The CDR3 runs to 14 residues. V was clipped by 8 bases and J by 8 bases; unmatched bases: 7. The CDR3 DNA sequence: TGTGCCAGCGGAAACGACAGGGGGTATTCACCCCTCCACTTT. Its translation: CASGNDRGYSPLHF.

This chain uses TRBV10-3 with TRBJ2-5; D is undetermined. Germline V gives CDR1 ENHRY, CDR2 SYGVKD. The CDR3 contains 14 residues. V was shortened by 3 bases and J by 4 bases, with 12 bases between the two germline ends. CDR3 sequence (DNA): TGTGCCATCAGTGAAGCTAGTTCCGGAGAGACCCAGTACTTC. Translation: CAISEASSGETQYF.

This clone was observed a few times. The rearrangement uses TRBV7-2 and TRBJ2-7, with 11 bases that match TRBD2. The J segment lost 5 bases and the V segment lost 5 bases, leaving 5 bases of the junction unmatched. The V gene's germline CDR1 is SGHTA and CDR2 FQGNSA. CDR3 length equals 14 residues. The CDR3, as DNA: TGTGCCAGCAGCCGGACTAGCGGGCTAGACGAGCAGTACTTC. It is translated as CASSRTSGLDEQYF.

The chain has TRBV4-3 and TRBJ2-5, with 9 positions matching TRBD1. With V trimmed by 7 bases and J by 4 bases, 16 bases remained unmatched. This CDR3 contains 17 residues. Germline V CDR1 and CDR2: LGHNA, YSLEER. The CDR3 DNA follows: TGCGCCAGCACATTCGACGGATACAGGGGGCAGGCAGAGACCCAGTACTTC. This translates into CASTFDGYRGQAETQYF.

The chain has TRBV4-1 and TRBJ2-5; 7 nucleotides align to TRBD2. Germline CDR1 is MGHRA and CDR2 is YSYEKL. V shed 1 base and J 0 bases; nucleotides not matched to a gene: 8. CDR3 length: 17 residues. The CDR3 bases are TGCGCCAGCAGCCAAGTCGGCGGGGGTACGTACCAAGAGACCCAGTACTTC. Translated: CASSQVGGGTYQETQYF.

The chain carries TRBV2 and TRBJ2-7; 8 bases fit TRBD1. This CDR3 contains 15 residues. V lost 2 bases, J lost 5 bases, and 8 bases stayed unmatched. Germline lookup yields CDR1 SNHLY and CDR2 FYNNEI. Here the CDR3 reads CASSELGRGRNEQYF. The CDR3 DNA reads TGTGCCAGCAGTGAATTGGGCAGGGGGCGTAACGAGCAGTACTTC.

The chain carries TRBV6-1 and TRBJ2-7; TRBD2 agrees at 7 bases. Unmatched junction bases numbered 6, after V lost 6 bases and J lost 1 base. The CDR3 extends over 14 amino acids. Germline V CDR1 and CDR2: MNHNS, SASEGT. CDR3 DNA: TGTGCCAGCAGGCTAGCGGCGGGGTCCTACGAGCAGTACTTC. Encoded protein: CASRLAAGSYEQYF.

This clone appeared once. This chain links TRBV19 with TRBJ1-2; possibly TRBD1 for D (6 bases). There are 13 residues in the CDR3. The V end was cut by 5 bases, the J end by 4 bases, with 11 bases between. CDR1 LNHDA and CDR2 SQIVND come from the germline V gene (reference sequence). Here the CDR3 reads CASSDRNIYGYTF. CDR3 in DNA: TGTGCCAGTAGTGACAGGAACATCTATGGCTACACCTTC.

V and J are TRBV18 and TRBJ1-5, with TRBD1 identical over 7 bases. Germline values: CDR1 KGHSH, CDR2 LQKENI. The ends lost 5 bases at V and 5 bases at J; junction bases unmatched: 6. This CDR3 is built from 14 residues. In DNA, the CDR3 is TGTGCCAGCTCAATAGACAGGGACTATCAGCCCCAGCATTTT. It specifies CASSIDRDYQPQHF.

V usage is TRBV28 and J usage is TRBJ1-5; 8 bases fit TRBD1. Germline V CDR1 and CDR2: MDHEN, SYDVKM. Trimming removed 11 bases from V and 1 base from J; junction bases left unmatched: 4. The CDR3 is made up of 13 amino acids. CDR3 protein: CAGRTGSNQPQHF. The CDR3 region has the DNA TGTGCCGGACGGACAGGGAGCAATCAGCCCCAGCATTTT.

This chain's CDR3 is CASSTTGAGFSYGYTF. In DNA form, the CDR3 reads TGTGCCAGTAGTACCACAGGGGCCGGATTCTCTTATGGCTACACCTTC. J is TRBJ1-2 and V is TRBV19; TRBD1 matches 7 bases. V shed 4 bases and J 5 bases; nucleotides not matched to a gene: 13. Germline V gene sequence: CDR1 LNHDA, CDR2 SQIVND (reference sequence). The CDR3 length is 16 residues.

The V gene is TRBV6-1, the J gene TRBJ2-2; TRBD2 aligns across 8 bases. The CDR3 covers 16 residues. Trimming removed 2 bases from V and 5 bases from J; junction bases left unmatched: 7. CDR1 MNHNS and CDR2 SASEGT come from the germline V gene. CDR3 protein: CASSEFLAGATGELFF. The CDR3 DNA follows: TGTGCCAGCAGTGAATTTCTAGCGGGTGCAACCGGGGAGCTGTTTTTT.

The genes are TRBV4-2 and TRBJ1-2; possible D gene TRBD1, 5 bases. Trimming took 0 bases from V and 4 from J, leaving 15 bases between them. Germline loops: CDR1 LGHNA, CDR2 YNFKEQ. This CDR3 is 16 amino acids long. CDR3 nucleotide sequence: TGTGCCAGCAGCCAAGATATTCGGACATCCCTCTATGGCTACACCTTC. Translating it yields CASSQDIRTSLYGYTF.

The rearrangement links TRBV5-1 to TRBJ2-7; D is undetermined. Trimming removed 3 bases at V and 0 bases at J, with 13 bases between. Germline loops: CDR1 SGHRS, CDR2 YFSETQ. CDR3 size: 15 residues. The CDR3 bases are TGCGCCAGCAGCTCTGCGGCCCCCAGCTCCTACGAGCAGTACTTC. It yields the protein CASSSAAPSSYEQYF.

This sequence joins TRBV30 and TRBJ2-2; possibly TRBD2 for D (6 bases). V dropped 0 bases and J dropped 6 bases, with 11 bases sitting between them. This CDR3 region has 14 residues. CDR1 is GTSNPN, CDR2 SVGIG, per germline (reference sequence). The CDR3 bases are TGTGCCTGGAGTGTTGCGGGGTGGGCCGGGGAGCTGTTTTTT. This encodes CAWSVAGWAGELFF.

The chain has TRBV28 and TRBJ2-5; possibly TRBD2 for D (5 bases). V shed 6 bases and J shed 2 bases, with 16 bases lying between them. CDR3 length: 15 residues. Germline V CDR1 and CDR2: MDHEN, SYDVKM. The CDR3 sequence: CASSLTNTGQETQYF. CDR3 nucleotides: TGTGCCAGCAGCCTGACCAACACGGGACAAGAGACCCAGTACTTC.